These 30 T cell receptor beta chains were sequenced from one sample in a study of blood T cell repertoires in COVID-19 (dated by TCRdb to 2018 to 2020). The receptor library was made with the immunoSEQ multiplex PCR assay. TCRdb retrieved this table from immuneACCESS and kept in-frame rearrangements only. Not all clones are present; in checked studies, unresolved V genes account for under half, and no reason is known for the remainder. A total of roughly 150,000 clones appear in this sample, over 70% of them only once. Roughly 3.5% of the sample rests with the top ten. Input material: PBMCs or T cells enriched from blood (not recorded which). The receptors come from a woman aged 60-75 years who had recovered from COVID-19.

This clone was seen more than once but under ten times. This sequence joins TRBV5-4 and TRBJ2-3; 12 bases agree with TRBD2. Germline V gene sequence: CDR1 SGHNT, CDR2 YYREEE (reference sequence). The trim removed 0 bases at V and 1 base at J, leaving 3 bases unmatched. This CDR3 is 17 amino acids long. The CDR3 region is CASSLGLAGARTDTQYF. CDR3 coding DNA: TGTGCCAGCAGCTTGGGACTAGCGGGGGCTCGCACAGATACGCAGTATTTT.

This clone was observed a handful of times. The chain uses TRBV30 and TRBJ2-7; 8 bases align to TRBD1. This CDR3 is 14 amino acids long. Germline CDR1 is GTSNPN and CDR2 is SVGIG (reference sequence). The J segment lost 6 bases and the V segment lost 3 bases, leaving 10 bases of the junction unmatched. CDR3 in DNA: TGTGCCTGGAGACCCCCCGACAGGGGACCCGAGCAGTACTTC. Translation gives CAWRPPDRGPEQYF. Variable domain in full (rest from reference TRBV30 and TRBJ2-7): SQTIHQWPATLVQPVGSPLSLECTVEGTSNPNLYWYRQAAGRGLQLLFYSVGIGQISSEVPQNLSASRPQDRQFILSSKKLLLSDSGFYLCAWRPPDRGPEQYFGPGTRLTVT.

The chain joins TRBV9 to TRBJ1-1; TRBD1 is a possible D gene (5 bases). The CDR3 covers 12 residues. Germline loops: CDR1 SGDLS, CDR2 YYNGEE. V shed 5 bases and J shed 4 bases, with 9 bases lying between them. This CDR3 reads CASSGASTEAFF. In DNA, the CDR3 is TGTGCCAGCAGTGGGGCCAGCACTGAAGCTTTCTTT.

The chain couples TRBV6-4 to TRBJ1-2, with a possible D match to TRBD1 (5 bases). Germline loops: CDR1 MRHNA, CDR2 SNTAGT. V was cut by 6 bases and J by 6 bases, with 17 bases left in between. The CDR3 is 14 residues long. The CDR3 is CASSPRGESDGYTF. The CDR3 nucleotides are TGTGCCAGCAGCCCTCGGGGGGAATCGGATGGCTACACCTTC.

This clone appeared a few times. V gene TRBV29-1 combines with J gene TRBJ1-3, with a tentative D call TRBD1 (6 bases). The V end lost 4 bases, the J end lost 0 bases, and 13 bases lay between the germline ends. Germline values: CDR1 SQVTM, CDR2 ANQGSEA. The CDR3 extends over 15 amino acids. The CDR3 coding sequence is TGCAGCGTTGGGACAGCCAATCCCTCTGGAAACACCATATATTTT. Translation: CSVGTANPSGNTIYF.

This chain links TRBV18 with TRBJ1-1, with 11 bases identical to TRBD1. The ends lost 1 base at V and 4 bases at J; junction bases unmatched: 8. There are 17 residues in the CDR3. Germline CDR1 is KGHSH and CDR2 is LQKENI. CDR3 DNA: TGTGCCAGCTCACCACTCCCCACCGGGACAGGGGGCACTGAAGCTTTCTTT. Its translation: CASSPLPTGTGGTEAFF.

The chain employs TRBV7-2 and TRBJ2-5; the D gene is possibly TRBD2 (6 bases). Germline V gene data show CDR1 as SGHTA and CDR2 as FQGNSA. The CDR3 totals 16 residues. V was shortened by 6 bases and J by 1 base, with 18 bases between the two germline ends. DNA for the CDR3: TGTGCCAGCAGGCCCAGGAGGGCCCATCTCCAAGAGACCCAGTACTTC. This gives the protein CASRPRRAHLQETQYF.

The rearrangement uses TRBV4-1 and TRBJ1-1, with a tentative D call TRBD1 (6 bases). V shed 4 bases and J shed 4 bases, with 16 bases lying between them. Germline V CDR1 and CDR2: MGHRA, YSYEKL. The CDR3 is 15 amino acids. CDR3 protein: CASSPPTGVGTEAFF. Here the CDR3 DNA reads TGCGCCAGCAGCCCTCCGACAGGAGTGGGCACTGAAGCTTTCTTT.

The chain joins TRBV24-1 to TRBJ1-1, with D possibly matching TRBD1 (5 bases). The CDR3 covers 15 residues. Trimming removed 2 bases from V and 3 bases from J, with 12 bases in between. Germline CDR1 and CDR2: KGHDR and SFDVKD. The CDR3 coding sequence is TGTGCCACCAGTGATTCGAGGATAGGGGACACTGAAGCTTTCTTT. Encoded protein: CATSDSRIGDTEAFF.

The gene calls are TRBV18 and TRBJ2-7; 7 bases agree with TRBD2. With V trimmed by 1 base and J by 5 bases, 5 bases remained unmatched. This CDR3 contains 14 residues. CDR1 and CDR2 (germline): KGHSH, LQKENI. CDR3 coding DNA: TGTGCCAGCTCACCACAGGGGAGGGAGGACGAGCAGTACTTC. Protein sequence: CASSPQGREDEQYF.

The chain recombines TRBV19 with TRBJ2-1, with a tentative D call TRBD2 (6 bases). The CDR3 contains 15 residues. The V end lost 5 bases, the J end lost 0 bases, and 11 bases lay between the germline ends. In germline, CDR1 is LNHDA, CDR2 SQIVND (reference sequence). The CDR3 reads CASSGGVSSYNEQFF. The CDR3 region has the DNA TGTGCCAGTAGTGGAGGGGTTAGCTCCTACAATGAGCAGTTCTTC.

This clone has only a few counts. V is TRBV30 and J is TRBJ1-5; 7 positions match TRBD1. The CDR3 sequence is 16 residues long. The germline gives CDR1 GTSNPN, CDR2 SVGIG (reference sequence). V dropped 4 bases and J dropped 2; count of bases not matched to a gene: 11. CDR3 protein: CAWMQKGAGGNQPQHF. CDR3 nucleotide sequence: TGTGCCTGGATGCAAAAGGGGGCAGGAGGCAATCAGCCCCAGCATTTT. The variable domain in full, completed from reference TRBV30 and TRBJ1-5, reads SQTIHQWPATLVQPVGSPLSLECTVEGTSNPNLYWYRQAAGRGLQLLFYSVGIGQISSEVPQNLSASRPQDRQFILSSKKLLLSDSGFYLCAWMQKGAGGNQPQHFGDGTRLSIL.

The chain is built from TRBV24-1 and TRBJ2-3; 10 nucleotides line up with TRBD1. J was trimmed by 3 bases and V by 10 bases; bases with no gene match: 9. This CDR3 is 15 amino acids long. Germline assignment: CDR1 KGHDR and CDR2 SFDVKD. The CDR3: CATQEPGQGTDTQYF. In nucleotides, the CDR3 is TGTGCCACTCAAGAACCGGGACAGGGGACAGATACGCAGTATTTT.

This clone was counted a single time. The chain has TRBV3-1 (or the pseudogene TRBV3-2) and TRBJ2-1; 12 nucleotides align to TRBD1. V lost 4 bases, J lost 9 bases, and 7 bases stayed unmatched. CDR1 and CDR2 (germline): LGHDT, YNNKEL (reference sequence). The CDR3 contains 15 residues. The CDR3 region has the DNA TGTGCCAGCAGCCTAGATCCGGGACAGGGGGCTGAGCAGTTCTTC. This translates into CASSLDPGQGAEQFF.

V gene TRBV27 combines with J gene TRBJ1-6; D is perhaps TRBD1 (5 bases). The CDR3 extends over 15 amino acids. Germline V gene data show CDR1 as MNHEY and CDR2 as SMNVEV (reference sequence). Trimming removed 1 base at V and 6 bases at J, with 10 bases between. In nucleotides, the CDR3 is TGTGCCAGCAGTTTATGGTCAGGGCCTAATTCACCCCTCCACTTT. Protein sequence: CASSLWSGPNSPLHF.

This chain joins TRBV7-6 and TRBJ1-5; possible D gene TRBD1, 5 bases. The germline V and J ends were trimmed by 5 bases and 0 bases, with 14 bases remaining between them. The CDR3 covers 16 residues. Germline lookup yields CDR1 SGHVS and CDR2 FNYEAQ. The CDR3 DNA reads TGTGCCAGCAGCCTAGGGGCGCCGGCTAGCAATCAGCCCCAGCATTTT. Translation gives CASSLGAPASNQPQHF.

The genes are TRBV4-1 and TRBJ2-5; TRBD1 matches at 7 bases. Germline trimming cut 0 bases from V and 4 bases from J; bases unmatched to any gene: 5. The CDR3 is 15 residues long. The germline V gene encodes CDR1 MGHRA and CDR2 YSYEKL. The CDR3 DNA sequence: TGCGCCAGCAGCCAAGAAAAGGGGGCTGGAGAGACCCAGTACTTC. This gives the protein CASSQEKGAGETQYF.

This chain uses TRBV19 with TRBJ2-1; D is possibly TRBD2 (6 bases). The CDR3 loop spans 15 amino acids. V was pared by 4 bases and J by 3 bases, with 13 bases between. CDR1 is LNHDA and CDR2 is SQIVND in the germline V gene (reference sequence). Written as DNA, the CDR3 is TGTGCCAGTAGTAGATCCGCGGGGAGCTACAATGAGCAGTTCTTC. It codes for CASSRSAGSYNEQFF.

The rearrangement links TRBV30 to TRBJ2-2; D not certain. This CDR3 region has 12 residues. V was trimmed by 5 bases and J by 2 bases, leaving 6 bases between them. Germline lookup yields CDR1 GTSNPN and CDR2 SVGIG (reference sequence). CDR3 sequence reads: CAWSGNTGELFF. The CDR3 DNA is TGTGCCTGGTCAGGTAACACCGGGGAGCTGTTTTTT. Based on the CDR3 plus reference TRBV30 and TRBJ2-2, the full variable domain is SQTIHQWPATLVQPVGSPLSLECTVEGTSNPNLYWYRQAAGRGLQLLFYSVGIGQISSEVPQNLSASRPQDRQFILSSKKLLLSDSGFYLCAWSGNTGELFFGEGSRLTVL.

The rearrangement links TRBV7-9 to TRBJ1-1, with 9 bases aligning to TRBD1. V was clipped by 5 bases and J by 6 bases; unmatched bases: 7. The germline CDR1 and CDR2 sequences are SEHNR and FQNEAQ (reference sequence). The length of the CDR3 is 14 residues. CDR3: CASSLDRGAPEAFF. The CDR3 region has the DNA TGTGCCAGCAGCCTGGACAGGGGAGCCCCTGAAGCTTTCTTT.

The rearrangement links TRBV6-6 to TRBJ2-7; TRBD1 matches at 10 bases. V was pared by 5 bases and J by 3 bases, with 10 bases of the junction left unmatched. The CDR3 has 16 residues. Per germline, CDR1 MNHNY and CDR2 SVGAGI (reference sequence). In DNA form, the CDR3 reads TGTGCCAGCAGTGGCGGACAGGGGGTATCCCTCTACGAGCAGTACTTC. Amino acids: CASSGGQGVSLYEQYF.

V and J are TRBV19 and TRBJ2-3; 8 positions match TRBD1. Trimming removed 3 bases from V and 6 bases from J; junction bases left unmatched: 5. From germline, CDR1 is LNHDA and CDR2 SQIVND (reference sequence). The CDR3 contains 14 residues. CDR3 loop: CASSIVTGGDTQYF. The CDR3, as DNA: TGTGCCAGTAGTATTGTTACAGGGGGGGATACGCAGTATTTT.

This clone was found a few times. V is TRBV30 and J is TRBJ2-7, with D tentatively TRBD1 (5 bases). This CDR3 has 13 residues. V lost 2 bases to trimming and J lost 5 bases, with 13 bases between them. Germline V gives CDR1 GTSNPN, CDR2 SVGIG (reference sequence). The CDR3 sequence is CAWSSYMGHEQYF. CDR3 sequence (DNA): TGTGCCTGGAGTTCTTACATGGGGCACGAGCAGTACTTC.

The DNA of the CDR3 is TGTGCCAGCAGCCAAGGCGAGGCCCACAGGGCTGGCTACACCTTC. Its protein is CASSQGEAHRAGYTF. J is TRBJ1-2 and V is TRBV3-1 (or the pseudogene TRBV3-2), with D tentatively TRBD1 (6 bases). CDR3 size: 15 residues. CDR1 and CDR2 from the germline V gene are LGHDT and YNNKEL (reference sequence). Between the trimmed V and J ends, which lost 1 base and 7 bases, there was a span of 16 bases.

The chain combines TRBV9 with TRBJ1-1; D might be TRBD1 (6 bases). The germline CDR1 and CDR2 sequences are SGDLS and YYNGEE. Deletions cut 3 bases from V and 3 bases from J, with 15 bases between. The CDR3 is 15 amino acids. The CDR3 reads CASSATQGGHTEAFF. CDR3 DNA: TGTGCCAGCAGCGCGACACAGGGAGGGCACACTGAAGCTTTCTTT.

This clone is a singleton in its sample. The gene calls are TRBV7-2 and TRBJ2-7, with D unclear. This CDR3 region has 13 residues. Germline lookup yields CDR1 SGHTA and CDR2 FQGNSA. V lost 3 bases and J 4 bases, leaving 10 bases between the germline ends. CDR3 loop: CASSFPLFYEQYF. The CDR3 nucleotides read TGTGCCAGCAGCTTCCCCCTCTTTTACGAGCAGTACTTC.

The chain is built from TRBV12-3 or TRBV12-4 and TRBJ2-1; 7 nucleotides line up with TRBD1. Unmatched junction bases numbered 4, after V lost 3 bases and J lost 8 bases. The CDR3 runs 13 residues. CDR3 sequence reads: CASSLGQPDEQFF. The DNA for the CDR3 is TGTGCCAGCAGTTTGGGACAGCCTGATGAGCAGTTCTTC.

In regard to this clone: Other DNA variants within this sample encode the same CDR3. The chain is built from TRBV29-1 and TRBJ2-7, with D perhaps TRBD2 (5 bases). The CDR3 is 10 amino acids. Germline lookup yields CDR1 SQVTM and CDR2 ANQGSEA. V was shortened by 4 bases and J by 5 bases, with 6 bases between the two germline ends. CDR3 residues: CSVVGDEQYF. The CDR3 nucleotides are TGCAGCGTTGTCGGGGACGAGCAGTACTTC.

This chain uses TRBV6-1 with TRBJ2-3; 8 bases map to TRBD2. Germline V gives CDR1 MNHNS, CDR2 SASEGT. With V trimmed by 2 bases and J by 5 bases, 6 bases remained unmatched. The CDR3 loop spans 15 amino acids. In DNA form, the CDR3 reads TGTGCCAGCAGTGAACCCGGGGGGGCCCAAGATACGCAGTATTTT. Its protein is CASSEPGGAQDTQYF.

The chain has TRBV6-5 and TRBJ2-7, with D perhaps TRBD2 (6 bases). Germline V CDR1 and CDR2: MNHEY, SVGAGI. This CDR3 region has 13 residues. The ends were cut back, 2 bases at V and 2 bases at J, with 7 bases in the middle. The CDR3 DNA reads TGTGCCAGCAGTTACGGGGGGACCTACGAGCAGTACTTC. Encoded protein: CASSYGGTYEQYF.